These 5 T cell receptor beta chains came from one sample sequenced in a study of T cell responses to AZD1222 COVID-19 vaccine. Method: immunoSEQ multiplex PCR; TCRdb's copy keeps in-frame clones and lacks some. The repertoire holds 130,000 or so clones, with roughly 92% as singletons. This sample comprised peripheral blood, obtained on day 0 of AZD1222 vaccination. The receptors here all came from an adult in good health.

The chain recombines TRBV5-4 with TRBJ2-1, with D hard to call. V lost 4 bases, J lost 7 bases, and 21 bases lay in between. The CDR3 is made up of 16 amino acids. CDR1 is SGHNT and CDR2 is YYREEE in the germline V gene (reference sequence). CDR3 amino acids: CASSPPDVRRGNEQFF. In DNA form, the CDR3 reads TGTGCCAGCAGCCCCCCGGACGTACGACGTGGAAATGAGCAGTTCTTC.

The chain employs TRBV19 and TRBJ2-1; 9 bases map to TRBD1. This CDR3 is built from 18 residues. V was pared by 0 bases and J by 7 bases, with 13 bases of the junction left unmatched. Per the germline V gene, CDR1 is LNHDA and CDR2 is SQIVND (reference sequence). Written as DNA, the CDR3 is TGTGCCAGTAGTATAGATTCCTTGCGTCCCGGGACAGGGAATGAGCAGTTCTTC. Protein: CASSIDSLRPGTGNEQFF.

CDR3 region: CASSLSPTNTEAFF. CDR3 sequence (DNA): TGCGCCAGCAGCTTGTCGCCGACGAACACTGAAGCTTTCTTT. The V call is TRBV5-1, the J call TRBJ1-1, with no clear D. Germline V gene sequence: CDR1 SGHRS, CDR2 YFSETQ. The CDR3 is 14 amino acids. V shed 1 base and J shed 1 base, with 8 bases lying between them.

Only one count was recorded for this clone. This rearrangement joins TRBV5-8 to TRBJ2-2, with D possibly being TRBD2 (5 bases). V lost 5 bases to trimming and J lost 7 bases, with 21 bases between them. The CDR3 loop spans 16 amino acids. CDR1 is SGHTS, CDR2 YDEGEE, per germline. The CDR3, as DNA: TGTGCCAGCAGTCATGCCCAGCCTAGCTTGGGCGGGGAGCTGTTTTTT. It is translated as CASSHAQPSLGGELFF.

As DNA, the CDR3 is TGTGCCAGCAGTGAAGATAGCGGGGGGGCCGGCACAGATACGCAGTATTTT. Protein: CASSEDSGGAGTDTQYF. The chain is built from TRBV9 and TRBJ2-3, with TRBD2 matching 11 bases. V dropped 5 bases and J dropped 1; count of bases not matched to a gene: 9. CDR3 length: 17 amino acids. The germline gives CDR1 SGDLS, CDR2 YYNGEE. Variable domain in full (rest from reference TRBV9 and TRBJ2-3): DSGVTQTPKHLITATGQRVTLRCSPRSGDLSVYWYQQSLDQGLQFLIQYYNGEERAKGNILERFSAQQFPDLHSELNLSSLELGDSALYFCASSEDSGGAGTDTQYFGPGTRLTVL.